Below are 8 T cell receptor beta chains sequenced from a single sample in a study of blood T cell repertoires in COVID-19 (dated by TCRdb to about 2020). Libraries were prepared through the immunoSEQ multiplex PCR assay. Not all clones reach the TCRdb copy of this immuneACCESS table, which keeps in-frame sequences only. Checked studies attribute under half of the gap to unresolved V genes and leave the rest unexplained. This sample comprises approximately 77,000 clones, about nine tenths of them detected only once. The ten biggest clones cover 2% of the sample. The sample consisted of peripheral blood. These receptors were obtained from a man aged 25 to 45 with acute or convalescent COVID-19.

The gene calls are TRBV5-1 and TRBJ1-5; D not certain. This CDR3 is 15 amino acids long. CDR1 SGHRS and CDR2 YFSETQ come from the germline V gene. The V and J ends lost 1 base and 4 bases respectively, with 12 bases between them. This CDR3 is CASSLSGSGNQPQHF. CDR3 DNA: TGCGCCAGCAGCTTGTCGGGGAGCGGGAATCAGCCCCAGCATTTT.

The gene calls are TRBV29-1 and TRBJ2-3; 9 positions match TRBD2. There are 16 residues in the CDR3. V was clipped by 1 base and J by 4 bases; unmatched bases: 9. The germline gives CDR1 SQVTM, CDR2 ANQGSEA. CDR3 sequence (DNA): TGCAGCGTTGAAGGTCTGGGGACTAGCATGGCAGATACGCAGTATTTT. Protein sequence: CSVEGLGTSMADTQYF.

V gene TRBV5-1 combines with J gene TRBJ2-5, with 12 positions matching TRBD2. The CDR3 extends over 16 amino acids. V dropped 1 base and J dropped 3; count of bases not matched to a gene: 4. Germline V CDR1 and CDR2: SGHRS, YFSETQ. The CDR3 DNA reads TGCGCCAGCAGCTTGCTAGCGGGAGGGCCTGAAGAGACCCAGTACTTC. It is translated as CASSLLAGGPEETQYF.

V is TRBV3-1 (or the pseudogene TRBV3-2) and J is TRBJ2-3; D is undetermined. This CDR3 is built from 13 residues. The germline CDR1 and CDR2 sequences are LGHDT and YNNKEL (reference sequence). V lost 6 bases and J 0 bases, leaving 7 bases between the germline ends. As DNA, the CDR3 is TGTGCCAGCAGTCAGAGGAGCACAGATACGCAGTATTTT. Translated, it gives CASSQRSTDTQYF.

The chain recombines TRBV2 with TRBJ2-3, with D possibly TRBD1 on 5 matching bases. From germline, CDR1 is SNHLY and CDR2 FYNNEI. Deletions cut 4 bases from V and 2 bases from J, with 19 bases between. The CDR3 is made up of 17 amino acids. The CDR3 here is CASSVTSSKGPTDTQYF. CDR3 DNA sequence: TGTGCCAGCAGTGTAACCTCGTCCAAGGGGCCCACAGATACGCAGTATTTT. Complete variable domain (other parts from reference TRBV2 and TRBJ2-3): EPEVTQTPSHQVTQMGQEVILRCVPISNHLYFYWYRQILGQKVEFLVSFYNNEISEKSEIFDDQFSVERPDGSNFTLKIRSTKLEDSAMYFCASSVTSSKGPTDTQYFGPGTRLTVL.

V usage is TRBV27 and J usage is TRBJ2-3; no definite D call. Germline V gene sequence: CDR1 MNHEY, CDR2 SMNVEV (reference sequence). There are 14 residues in the CDR3. Trimming left V 0 bases short and J 2 bases short, with 6 bases between. The CDR3 spells CASSLSGPTDTQYF. For the CDR3, the DNA is TGTGCCAGCAGTTTATCGGGCCCCACAGATACGCAGTATTTT.

The rearrangement uses TRBV12-3 or TRBV12-4 and TRBJ1-1, with a tentative D call TRBD1 (6 bases). This CDR3 comprises 13 residues. V dropped 6 bases and J dropped 8 bases, with 16 bases sitting between them. CDR3 protein: CASRFGGAREAFF. As DNA, the CDR3 is TGTGCCAGCAGATTTGGGGGCGCGAGAGAAGCTTTCTTT.

This rearrangement joins TRBV6-2 or TRBV6-3 to TRBJ2-2, with TRBD1 identical over 7 bases. The CDR3 contains 18 residues. Germline V CDR1 and CDR2: MNHEY, SVGEGT. V dropped 2 bases and J dropped 5; count of bases not matched to a gene: 14. The CDR3 is CASSYENRGLQGTGELFF. In DNA form, the CDR3 reads TGTGCCAGCAGTTACGAAAACAGGGGCCTACAGGGTACCGGGGAGCTGTTTTTT.